This T cell receptor beta chain was recorded in a study of blood T cells in healthy people across ages. Findings of the study overall: Long-lived and aged donors differed, with more naive CD4+ cells and higher diversity in the long-lived. Roughly linearly, TCR beta diversity per million T cells fell as age increased.

The authors ran a second PCR of roughly 6 to 12 cycles using a sample-barcoded 5' primer and a J-beta primer mix. TCRdb re-derived calls from the 5' RACE reads in MiXCR, one entry per CDR3 protein. The sample gives some 1.4 million distinct CDR3 sequences, 42% of which show up once; less than 8% is in the top ten. Turning to this clonotype: The antigen is unknown.

What was sequenced was blood. The TCR originated in a woman aged 18 to 35 in good health.

The CDR3 DNA reads TGTGCTAGTGGTTTTGGGGGGTACAATGAGCAGTTCTTC. Translating it yields CASGFGGYNEQFF. V gene TRBV12-5 combines with J gene TRBJ2-1; perhaps TRBD2 as D (6 bases). Germline CDR1 LGHNT, CDR2 FRNRAP. The CDR3 consists of 13 residues. V was clipped by 3 bases and J by 4 bases, with 7 bases between them.